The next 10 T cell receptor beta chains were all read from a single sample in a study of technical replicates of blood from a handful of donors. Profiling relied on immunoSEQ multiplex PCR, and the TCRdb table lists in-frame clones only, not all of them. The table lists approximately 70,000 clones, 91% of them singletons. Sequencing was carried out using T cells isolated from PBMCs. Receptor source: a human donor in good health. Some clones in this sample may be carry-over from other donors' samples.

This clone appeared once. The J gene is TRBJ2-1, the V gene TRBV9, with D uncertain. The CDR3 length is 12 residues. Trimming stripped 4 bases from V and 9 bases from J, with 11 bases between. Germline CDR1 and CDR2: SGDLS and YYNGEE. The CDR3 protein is CASSREDFEQFF. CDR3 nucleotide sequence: TGTGCCAGCAGCAGAGAAGACTTTGAGCAGTTCTTC.

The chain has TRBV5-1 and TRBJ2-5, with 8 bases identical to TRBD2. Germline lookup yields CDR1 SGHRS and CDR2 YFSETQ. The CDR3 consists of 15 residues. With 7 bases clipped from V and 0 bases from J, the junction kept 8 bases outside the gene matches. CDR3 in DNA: TGCGCCAGCGGGAGTAGCGGGGACTACCAAGAGACCCAGTACTTC. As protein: CASGSSGDYQETQYF.

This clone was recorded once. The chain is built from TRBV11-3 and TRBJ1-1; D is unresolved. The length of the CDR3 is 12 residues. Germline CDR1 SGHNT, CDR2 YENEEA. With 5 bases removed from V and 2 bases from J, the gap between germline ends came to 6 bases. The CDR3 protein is CASSRGNTEAFF. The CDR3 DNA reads TGTGCCAGCAGCCGGGGAAACACTGAAGCTTTCTTT.

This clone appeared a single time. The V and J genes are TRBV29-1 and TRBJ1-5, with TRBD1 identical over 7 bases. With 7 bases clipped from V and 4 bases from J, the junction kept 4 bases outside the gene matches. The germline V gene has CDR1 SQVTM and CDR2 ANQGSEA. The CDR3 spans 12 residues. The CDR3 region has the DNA TGCAGCGCCGCAGGGGGGAATCAGCCCCAGCATTTT. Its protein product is CSAAGGNQPQHF.

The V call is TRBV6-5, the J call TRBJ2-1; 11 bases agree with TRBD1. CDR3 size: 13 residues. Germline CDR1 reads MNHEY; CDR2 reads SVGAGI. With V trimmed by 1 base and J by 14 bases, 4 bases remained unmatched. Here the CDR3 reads CASSYLGQGVKFF. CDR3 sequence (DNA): TGTGCCAGCAGTTACTTGGGACAGGGGGTAAAGTTCTTC.

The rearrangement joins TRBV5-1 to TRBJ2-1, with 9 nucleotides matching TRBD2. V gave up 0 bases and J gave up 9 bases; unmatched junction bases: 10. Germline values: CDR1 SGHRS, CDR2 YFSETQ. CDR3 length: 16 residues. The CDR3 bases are TGCGCCAGCAGCTTGGCGTCGCAGACTAGCGGTAGTGAGCAGTTCTTC. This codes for CASSLASQTSGSEQFF.

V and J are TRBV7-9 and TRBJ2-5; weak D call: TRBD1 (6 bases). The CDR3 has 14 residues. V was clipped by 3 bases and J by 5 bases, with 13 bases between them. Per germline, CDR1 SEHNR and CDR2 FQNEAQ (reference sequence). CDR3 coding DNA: TGTGCCAGCAGCTTCCGGGACATGGGGGAGACCCAGTACTTC. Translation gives CASSFRDMGETQYF. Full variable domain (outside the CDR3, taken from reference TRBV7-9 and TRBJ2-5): DTGVSQNPRHKITKRGQNVTFRCDPISEHNRLYWYRQTLGQGPEFLTYFQNEAQLEKSRLLSDRFSAERPKGSFSTLEIQRTEQGDSAMYLCASSFRDMGETQYFGPGTRLLVL.

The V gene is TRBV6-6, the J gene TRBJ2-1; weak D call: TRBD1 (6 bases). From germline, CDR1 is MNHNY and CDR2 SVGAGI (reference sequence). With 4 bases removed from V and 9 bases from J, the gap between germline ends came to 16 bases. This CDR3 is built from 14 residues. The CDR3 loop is CASSSQGPLSEQFF. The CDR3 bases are TGTGCCAGCAGTTCACAGGGCCCCCTCAGTGAGCAGTTCTTC.

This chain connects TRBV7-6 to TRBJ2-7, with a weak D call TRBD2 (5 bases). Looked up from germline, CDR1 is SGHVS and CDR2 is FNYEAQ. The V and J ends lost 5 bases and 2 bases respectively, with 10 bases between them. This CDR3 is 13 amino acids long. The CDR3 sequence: CASSPQEAYEQYF. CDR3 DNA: TGTGCCAGCAGCCCCCAGGAGGCCTACGAGCAGTACTTC.

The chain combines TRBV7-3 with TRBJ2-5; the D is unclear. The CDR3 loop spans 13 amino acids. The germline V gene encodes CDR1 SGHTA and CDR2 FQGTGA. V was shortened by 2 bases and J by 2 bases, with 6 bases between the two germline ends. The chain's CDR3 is CASSLGRQETQYF. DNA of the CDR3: TGTGCCAGCAGCTTAGGCAGGCAAGAGACCCAGTACTTC.